These 15 T cell receptor beta chains originate from one sample sequenced in a study of T cells in Graves' hyperthyroidism and ophthalmopathy. Researchers took RNA transcripts and amplified the TCR beta CDR3 regions from them. RT-PCR in the first round (using the HTBI primer set) targeted the TCR CDR3. From the multiplex PCR reads, TCRdb called clonotypes with MiXCR, one entry per CDR3 protein. The sample consists of hundreds of thousands of distinct CDR3 sequences, 35% to 40% of them appearing once. The specimen sequenced was blood. The receptors come from a man aged 18 to 29 with Graves' hyperthyroidism.

This chain joins TRBV4-1 and TRBJ1-1, with TRBD1 matching over 8 bases. The J segment lost 4 bases and the V segment lost 0 bases, leaving 1 base of the junction unmatched. The germline V gene has CDR1 MGHRA and CDR2 YSYEKL. The length of the CDR3 is 14 residues. Written as DNA, the CDR3 is TGCGCCAGCAGCCAAGATGGGACAGGCACTGAAGCTTTCTTT. As protein: CASSQDGTGTEAFF.

The rearrangement links TRBV7-9 to TRBJ2-7, with TRBD1 as a possible D gene (5 bases). CDR1 SEHNR and CDR2 FQNEAQ come from the germline V gene (reference sequence). CDR3 length: 15 residues. V was trimmed by 3 bases and J by 2 bases, leaving 14 bases between them. CDR3: CASSLGSGSPYEQYF. The CDR3 DNA reads as TGTGCCAGCAGCTTGGGCTCAGGGTCCCCCTACGAGCAGTACTTC.

Many counts were recorded for this clonotype. The V gene is TRBV10-3, the J gene TRBJ2-2, with D possibly matching TRBD2 (6 bases). With 4 bases removed from V and 5 bases from J, the gap between germline ends came to 11 bases. Germline values: CDR1 ENHRY, CDR2 SYGVKD. The CDR3 length is 14 residues. CDR3 bases: TGTGCCATCAGTGCTGGAGGAGGGACCGGGGAGCTGTTTTTT. This gives the protein CAISAGGGTGELFF.

The chain couples TRBV13 to TRBJ1-2; D perhaps matches TRBD1 (6 bases). CDR3 size: 15 residues. V shed 5 bases and J shed 0 bases, with 13 bases lying between them. Germline V gene data show CDR1 as PRHDT and CDR2 as FYEKMQ (reference sequence). CDR3 protein: CASSQGGVANYGYTF. In nucleotides, the CDR3 is TGTGCCAGCAGCCAAGGGGGAGTCGCTAACTATGGCTACACCTTC.

This clonotype was found once. The chain carries TRBV7-9 and TRBJ2-2; 11 bases map to TRBD2. From germline, CDR1 is SEHNR and CDR2 FQNEAQ (reference sequence). The CDR3 runs to 15 residues. The ends lost 4 bases at V and 8 bases at J; junction bases unmatched: 6. CDR3 protein: CASSSWTSGSGELFF. CDR3 DNA: TGTGCCAGCAGCTCCTGGACTAGCGGGTCTGGGGAGCTGTTTTTT.

The chain joins TRBV10-3 to TRBJ2-3; no reliable D call. Germline CDR1 ENHRY, CDR2 SYGVKD. The CDR3 runs to 13 residues. The V end was cut by 2 bases, the J end by 4 bases, with 7 bases between. CDR3 in DNA: TGTGCCATCAGTGAGAACCAGGCAGATACGCAGTATTTT. Protein product: CAISENQADTQYF.

This clonotype has at least ten counts. The genes are TRBV5-1 and TRBJ2-7; D perhaps matches TRBD1 (5 bases). Trimming stripped 0 bases from V and 6 bases from J, with 10 bases between. Germline V gene data show CDR1 as SGHRS and CDR2 as YFSETQ. The CDR3 contains 13 residues. CDR3 protein: CASSLAQGREQYF. In nucleotides, the CDR3 is TGCGCCAGCAGCTTGGCTCAGGGCCGCGAGCAGTACTTC.

The chain carries TRBV20-1 and TRBJ1-6, with D perhaps TRBD1 (5 bases). This CDR3 has 16 amino acids. V was clipped by 0 bases and J by 0 bases, with 9 bases between them. The germline V gene encodes CDR1 DFQATT and CDR2 SNEGSKA (reference sequence). The CDR3 DNA reads TGCAGTGCTAGAGATTGGGGGAGCTCCTATAATTCACCCCTCCACTTT. Translated: CSARDWGSSYNSPLHF.

In this sample, this clonotype turned up a few times. The V gene is TRBV5-1, the J gene TRBJ2-7; weak D call: TRBD1 (5 bases). With 2 bases removed from V and 4 bases from J, the gap between germline ends came to 13 bases. The CDR3 covers 14 residues. Germline V gene sequence: CDR1 SGHRS, CDR2 YFSETQ. The CDR3 is CASSFQPTEYEQYF. For the CDR3, the DNA is TGCGCCAGCAGCTTCCAACCGACAGAGTACGAGCAGTACTTC.

With respect to this clonotype: A much larger clone lies a single base off, so this may be a read error. The J gene is TRBJ1-6, the V gene TRBV7-6; 10 nucleotides line up with TRBD1. V was pared by 4 bases and J by 14 bases, with 11 bases of the junction left unmatched. The CDR3 length is 15 residues. Per germline, CDR1 SGHVS and CDR2 FNYEAQ. CDR3 protein: CASSSGGTGAGALHF. The CDR3 bases are TGTGCCAGCAGCTCCGGGGGGACAGGGGCCGGAGCCCTCCACTTT.

The gene calls are TRBV10-3 and TRBJ2-7; D possibly matches TRBD1 or TRBD2 (5 bases each). Trimming cost V 8 bases and J 7 bases, with 9 bases left between them. The CDR3 runs to 10 residues. From germline, CDR1 is ENHRY and CDR2 SYGVKD. The CDR3, as DNA: TGTGCCATCGGGGGTGAGGAGCAGTACTTC. Translating it yields CAIGGEEQYF.

This clonotype showed up many times. This chain links TRBV10-3 with TRBJ1-5; TRBD1 is a possible D gene (5 bases). Germline V lookup: CDR1 ENHRY, CDR2 SYGVKD. This CDR3 contains 13 residues. Trimming stripped 10 bases from V and 4 bases from J, with 14 bases between. The CDR3 is CASSNRLNQPQHF. The CDR3 DNA follows: TGTGCCAGTTCGAACAGGCTTAATCAGCCCCAGCATTTT.

The CDR3 loop is CSGATGSTNYGYTF. The CDR3 DNA reads TGCAGCGGGGCCACAGGGTCAACTAACTATGGCTACACCTTC. The chain joins TRBV29-1 to TRBJ1-2, with a tentative D call TRBD1 (6 bases). V lost 7 bases, J lost 0 bases, and 15 bases lay in between. The CDR3 covers 14 residues. Germline assignment: CDR1 SQVTM and CDR2 ANQGSEA.

This clonotype was seen a handful of times. V and J are TRBV7-2 and TRBJ2-7; D remains unclear. Germline lookup yields CDR1 SGHTA and CDR2 FQGNSA. The V end lost 6 bases, the J end lost 7 bases, and 16 bases lay between the germline ends. The CDR3 is 13 residues long. The CDR3 region has the DNA TGTGCCAGCAGACCAGAGCTAACGGGTGAGCAGTACTTC. Its translation: CASRPELTGEQYF.

This clonotype was picked up many times. The J gene is TRBJ2-5, the V gene TRBV10-3; weak D call: TRBD1 (5 bases). Germline assignment: CDR1 ENHRY and CDR2 SYGVKD. The CDR3 runs 14 residues. The V end was cut by 6 bases, the J end by 4 bases, with 15 bases between. Written as DNA, the CDR3 is TGTGCCATCAGGGACCAGGGTATCGCAGAGACCCAGTACTTC. Amino acid sequence: CAIRDQGIAETQYF.